Below, 22 T cell receptor beta chains from the same sample are listed, as sequenced in a study of beta chain features in type 1 diabetes. Study-wide results and caveats: Among patients with Type 1 diabetes, TCRB CDR3s were moderately but significantly shorter in every one of the four CD4+ subsets.

As every portion of the isolated RNA was reverse transcribed, the sequencing read expressed TCRB transcripts. Repertoires were generated with immunoSEQ multiplex PCR, while TCRdb's copy carries only in-frame clones and drops some. This sample has around 50,000 clones, with roughly 47% found just once. Their cognate antigens are unknown. Material for sequencing was stem cell memory CD4+ T cells from blood. These receptor sequences come from a man aged 25 to 45 with type 1 diabetes.

This clone was observed once. The chain couples TRBV5-4 to TRBJ2-2; 8 nucleotides match TRBD2. J gave up 6 bases and V 4 bases, and 14 bases lay outside the gene matches. This CDR3 contains 17 residues. Germline loops: CDR1 SGHNT, CDR2 YYREEE (reference sequence). For the CDR3, the DNA is TGTGCCAGCAGCACCTTCTCGCGCGGGAGGAGGGCCGGGGAGCTGTTTTTT. It yields the protein CASSTFSRGRRAGELFF.

Here the CDR3 reads CASSTLAGGGTQYF. The DNA of the CDR3 is TGCGCCAGCAGCACGCTGGCAGGGGGAGGTACGCAGTATTTT. This rearrangement joins TRBV5-1 to TRBJ2-3, with a weak D call TRBD1 (7 bases). V lost 4 bases and J lost 8, with 17 bases in between. The germline V gene encodes CDR1 SGHRS and CDR2 YFSETQ. The CDR3 totals 14 residues.

This clone came up a few times. The V and J genes are TRBV2 and TRBJ1-4, with 8 bases matching TRBD1. The germline V gene encodes CDR1 SNHLY and CDR2 FYNNEI. The CDR3 totals 15 residues. The J segment lost 8 bases and the V segment lost 6 bases, leaving 11 bases of the junction unmatched. The CDR3 reads CASREFTGGEEKLFF. CDR3 DNA sequence: TGTGCCAGCAGGGAATTTACAGGGGGAGAGGAAAAACTGTTTTTT. The variable domain in full, completed from reference TRBV2 and TRBJ1-4, reads EPEVTQTPSHQVTQMGQEVILRCVPISNHLYFYWYRQILGQKVEFLVSFYNNEISEKSEIFDDQFSVERPDGSNFTLKIRSTKLEDSAMYFCASREFTGGEEKLFFGSGTQLSVL.

This clone turned up a few times. The chain joins TRBV7-9 to TRBJ2-1, with D possibly matching TRBD1 (7 bases). Trimming removed 5 bases at V and 5 bases at J, with 16 bases between. Germline V gene lookup returns CDR1 SEHNR and CDR2 FQNEAQ (reference sequence). This CDR3 has 15 amino acids. CDR3 sequence: CASSARGTEDNEQFF. The CDR3, as DNA: TGTGCCAGCAGCGCCCGGGGGACAGAGGACAATGAGCAGTTCTTC.

Only a few counts were recorded for this clone. The V gene is TRBV6-5, the J gene TRBJ1-2, with 8 bases that match TRBD1. Looked up from germline, CDR1 is MNHEY and CDR2 is SVGAGI. There are 15 residues in the CDR3. V shed 0 bases, J shed 6 bases, and the junction held 6 bases outside the gene matches. The CDR3 is CASSYSGTGSNGYTF. DNA for the CDR3: TGTGCCAGCAGTTACTCGGGGACAGGCAGCAATGGCTACACCTTC.

V usage is TRBV11-2 and J usage is TRBJ2-1; 15 nucleotides line up with TRBD2. V shed 8 bases and J 7 bases; nucleotides not matched to a gene: 3. The CDR3 sequence is 14 residues long. Germline CDR1 is SGHAT and CDR2 is FQNNGV. DNA of the CDR3: TGTGCCAGCTCGGGGACTAGCGGGAGGAATGAGCAGTTCTTC. The encoded protein is CASSGTSGRNEQFF.

The chain links TRBV14 to TRBJ2-7; TRBD1 aligns across 10 bases. The V gene's germline CDR1 is SGHDN and CDR2 FVKESK. The CDR3 has 13 amino acids. Trimming cost V 9 bases and J 2 bases; bases outside gene matches: 4. The chain's CDR3 is CARAGTGAYEQYF. CDR3 nucleotide sequence: TGTGCCAGGGCGGGGACAGGGGCCTACGAGCAGTACTTC. Supplemented by reference TRBV14 and TRBJ2-7, the full variable domain reads EAGVTQFPSHSVIEKGQTVTLRCDPISGHDNLYWYRRVMGKEIKFLLHFVKESKQDESGMPNNRFLAERTGGTYSTLKVQPAELEDSGVYFCARAGTGAYEQYFGPGTRLTVT.

V usage is TRBV6-5 and J usage is TRBJ1-1, with 9 bases identical to TRBD1. The length of the CDR3 is 14 residues. With V trimmed by 7 bases and J by 6 bases, 9 bases remained unmatched. Germline values: CDR1 MNHEY, CDR2 SVGAGI. The CDR3 nucleotides read TGTGCCAGCAATAAGGACAGGGGTCGGGCTGAAGCTTTCTTT. It translates to CASNKDRGRAEAFF.

The table lists this clone with a few counts. This chain connects TRBV7-2 to TRBJ2-3, with D possibly TRBD2 on 5 matching bases. The CDR3 consists of 13 residues. Germline CDR1 is SGHTA and CDR2 is FQGNSA. Trimming removed 5 bases at V and 3 bases at J, with 9 bases between. CDR3 sequence: CASSQDSTDTQYF. The CDR3 region has the DNA TGTGCCAGCAGCCAGGACTCGACAGATACGCAGTATTTT.

The V gene is TRBV30, the J gene TRBJ1-5; tentatively, D is TRBD1 (6 bases). Germline-derived CDR1 and CDR2 are GTSNPN and SVGIG (reference sequence). CDR3 length equals 15 residues. Trimming took off 2 bases at V and 0 bases at J, with 11 bases between the two ends. CDR3 coding DNA: TGTGCCTGGAGTCCCCGGACAGTTAGCAATCAGCCCCAGCATTTT. The encoded protein is CAWSPRTVSNQPQHF.

This clone was counted only a few times. This sequence joins TRBV2 and TRBJ2-2; TRBD1 matches 10 bases. After removal of 6 bases from V and 6 bases from J, the junction contained 10 bases not matched to a gene. The CDR3 runs to 16 residues. Germline-derived CDR1 and CDR2 are SNHLY and FYNNEI. The chain's CDR3 is CASSRAGTGASGELFF. As DNA, the CDR3 is TGTGCCAGCAGCCGGGCCGGGACAGGGGCTTCCGGGGAGCTGTTTTTT.

The chain combines TRBV6-6 with TRBJ1-1; D gene ambiguous. The germline V gene encodes CDR1 MNHNY and CDR2 SVGAGI (reference sequence). This CDR3 comprises 8 residues. V was clipped by 7 bases and J by 9 bases, with 3 bases between them. The CDR3 sequence is CASIKAFF. In DNA, the CDR3 is TGTGCCAGCATAAAAGCTTTCTTT.

This clone was picked up a small number of times. The chain couples TRBV4-1 to TRBJ2-7, with 10 bases matching TRBD1. The CDR3 contains 18 residues. Unmatched junction bases numbered 12, after V lost 0 bases and J lost 4 bases. CDR1 and CDR2 from the germline V gene are MGHRA and YSYEKL. The CDR3 region is CASSQDRVRQGAMYEQYF. The CDR3 nucleotides read TGCGCCAGCAGCCAAGACAGAGTACGACAGGGGGCGATGTACGAGCAGTACTTC.

The V call is TRBV6-1, the J call TRBJ1-5; D is unclear. Looked up from germline, CDR1 is MNHNS and CDR2 is SASEGT. This CDR3 is built from 15 residues. Deletions cut 0 bases from V and 2 bases from J, with 8 bases between. In DNA, the CDR3 is TGTGCCAGCAGTGAAGCATCCCGGGGCAATCAGCCCCAGCATTTT. Protein product: CASSEASRGNQPQHF.

This clone was seen only a few times. The V gene is TRBV18, the J gene TRBJ2-3, with TRBD2 matching 7 bases. CDR3 size: 14 residues. Germline trimming cut 5 bases from V and 9 bases from J; bases unmatched to any gene: 11. The V gene's germline CDR1 is KGHSH and CDR2 LQKENI. The CDR3 sequence: CASSRGYAGETQYF. Here the CDR3 DNA reads TGTGCCAGCTCAAGGGGCTACGCGGGAGAAACGCAGTATTTT.

The chain is built from TRBV27 and TRBJ2-7; D is perhaps TRBD2 (5 bases). V shed 4 bases and J shed 7 bases, with 17 bases lying between them. CDR1 MNHEY and CDR2 SMNVEV come from the germline V gene (reference sequence). This CDR3 contains 14 residues. As DNA, the CDR3 is TGTGCCAGCAGTTCGGCTAGCCGACGCATGGAGCAGTACTTC. Translating it yields CASSSASRRMEQYF.

The chain uses TRBV23-1 and TRBJ2-5; 8 bases align to TRBD1. TRBV23-1 is identified as an open reading frame with a role that is uncertain. The trim removed 4 bases at V and 5 bases at J, leaving 18 bases unmatched. CDR3 length: 18 amino acids. The CDR3 DNA follows: TGCGCCAGCAGTCTAACTCGGACAGGGTTTCTTGCGGAGGAGACCCAGTACTTC. Amino acids: CASSLTRTGFLAEETQYF.

This clone has only a few counts. The rearrangement joins TRBV6-6 to TRBJ2-3, with 9 bases matching TRBD2. Germline CDR1 MNHNY, CDR2 SVGAGI (reference sequence). V lost 6 bases, J lost 4 bases, and 2 bases stayed unmatched. This CDR3 has 13 residues. The CDR3 spells CASSGLASDTQYF. In nucleotides, the CDR3 is TGTGCCAGCAGCGGACTAGCGTCAGATACGCAGTATTTT.

This chain uses TRBV5-6 with TRBJ2-1; D possibly corresponds to TRBD2 (5 bases). Looked up from germline, CDR1 is SGHDT and CDR2 is YYEEEE. This CDR3 is built from 15 residues. Trimming pared 5 bases from V and 4 bases from J, leaving 16 bases between. The CDR3 loop reads CASSHWQAGYNEQFF. DNA for the CDR3: TGTGCCAGCAGTCATTGGCAGGCGGGTTACAATGAGCAGTTCTTC.

This chain links TRBV5-4 with TRBJ2-3; the match to TRBD2 covers 9 bases. Germline V gene data show CDR1 as SGHNT and CDR2 as YYREEE (reference sequence). V trimming: 3 bases; J trimming: 4 bases; junction bases outside the gene matches: 15. CDR3 size: 18 residues. The DNA for the CDR3 is TGTGCCAGCAGCTGGGGCAGCCTGGCGGGAGGGCGGGCAGATACGCAGTATTTT. Amino acids: CASSWGSLAGGRADTQYF.

This clone came up a few times. The chain employs TRBV2 and TRBJ2-7; D is perhaps TRBD2 (5 bases). Germline V lookup: CDR1 SNHLY, CDR2 FYNNEI. The CDR3 has 12 amino acids. Trimming pared 7 bases from V and 9 bases from J, leaving 16 bases between. CDR3 in amino acids: CASMRTLEGQYF. The CDR3 bases are TGTGCCAGCATGCGGACTCTTGAGGGGCAGTACTTC.

The chain carries TRBV9 and TRBJ2-1; 10 nucleotides line up with TRBD2. The CDR3 is 16 amino acids. V was clipped by 1 base and J by 1 base; unmatched bases: 2. Germline values: CDR1 SGDLS, CDR2 YYNGEE. The CDR3 is CASSVTSGISYNEQFF. CDR3 DNA: TGTGCCAGCAGCGTAACTAGCGGGATTTCCTACAATGAGCAGTTCTTC.